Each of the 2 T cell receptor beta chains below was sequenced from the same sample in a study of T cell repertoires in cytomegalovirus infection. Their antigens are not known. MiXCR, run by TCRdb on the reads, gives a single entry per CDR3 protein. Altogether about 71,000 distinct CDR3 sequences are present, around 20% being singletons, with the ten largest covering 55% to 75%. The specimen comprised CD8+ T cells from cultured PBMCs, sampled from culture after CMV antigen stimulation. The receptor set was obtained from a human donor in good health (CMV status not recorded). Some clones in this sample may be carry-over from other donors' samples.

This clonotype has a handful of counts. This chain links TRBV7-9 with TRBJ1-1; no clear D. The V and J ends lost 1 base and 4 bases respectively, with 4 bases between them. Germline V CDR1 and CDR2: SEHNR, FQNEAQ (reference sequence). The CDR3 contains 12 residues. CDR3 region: CASSLGATEAFF. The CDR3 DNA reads TGTGCCAGCAGCTTAGGGGCCACTGAAGCTTTCTTT. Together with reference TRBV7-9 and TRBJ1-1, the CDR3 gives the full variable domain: DTGVSQNPRHKITKRGQNVTFRCDPISEHNRLYWYRQTLGQGPEFLTYFQNEAQLEKSRLLSDRFSAERPKGSFSTLEIQRTEQGDSAMYLCASSLGATEAFFGQGTRLTVV.

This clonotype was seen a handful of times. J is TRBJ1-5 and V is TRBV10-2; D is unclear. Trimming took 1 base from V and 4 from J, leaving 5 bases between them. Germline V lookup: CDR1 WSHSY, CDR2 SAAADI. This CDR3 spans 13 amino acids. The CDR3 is CASSELENQPQHF. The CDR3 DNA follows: TGCGCCAGCAGTGAGTTAGAAAATCAGCCCCAGCATTTT.